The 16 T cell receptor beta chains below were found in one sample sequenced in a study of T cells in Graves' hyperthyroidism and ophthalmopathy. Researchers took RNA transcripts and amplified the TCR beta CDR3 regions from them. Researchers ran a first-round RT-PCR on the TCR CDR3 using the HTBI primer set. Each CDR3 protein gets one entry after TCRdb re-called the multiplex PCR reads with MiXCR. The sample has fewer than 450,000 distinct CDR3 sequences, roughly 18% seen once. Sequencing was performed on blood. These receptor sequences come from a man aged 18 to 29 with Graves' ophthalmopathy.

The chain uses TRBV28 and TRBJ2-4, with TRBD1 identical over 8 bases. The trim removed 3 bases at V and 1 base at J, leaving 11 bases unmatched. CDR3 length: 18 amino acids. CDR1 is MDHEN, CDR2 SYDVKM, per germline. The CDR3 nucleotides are TGTGCCAGCAGTTTCCCCGCGACAGGGGATAGGGCCAAAAACATTCAGTACTTC. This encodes CASSFPATGDRAKNIQYF.

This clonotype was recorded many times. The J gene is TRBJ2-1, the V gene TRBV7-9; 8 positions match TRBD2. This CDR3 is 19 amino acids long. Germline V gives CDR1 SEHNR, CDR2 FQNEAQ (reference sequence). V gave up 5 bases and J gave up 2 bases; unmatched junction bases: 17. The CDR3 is CASSEPAGLAGSAYNEQFF. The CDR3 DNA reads TGTGCCAGCAGCGAGCCGGCCGGATTAGCGGGGAGCGCCTACAATGAGCAGTTCTTC.

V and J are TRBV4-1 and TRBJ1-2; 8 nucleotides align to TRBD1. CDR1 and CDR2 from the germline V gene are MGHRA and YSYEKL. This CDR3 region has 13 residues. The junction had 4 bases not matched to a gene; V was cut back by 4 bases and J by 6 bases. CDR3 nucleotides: TGCGCCAGCAGCCCGGACAGGGCGAATGGCTACACCTTC. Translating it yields CASSPDRANGYTF.

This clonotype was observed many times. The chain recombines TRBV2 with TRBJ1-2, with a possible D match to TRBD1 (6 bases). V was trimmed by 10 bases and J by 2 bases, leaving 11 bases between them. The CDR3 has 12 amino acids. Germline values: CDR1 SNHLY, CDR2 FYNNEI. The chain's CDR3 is CATQGTNYGYTF. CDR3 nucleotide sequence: TGTGCCACCCAGGGGACCAACTATGGCTACACCTTC.

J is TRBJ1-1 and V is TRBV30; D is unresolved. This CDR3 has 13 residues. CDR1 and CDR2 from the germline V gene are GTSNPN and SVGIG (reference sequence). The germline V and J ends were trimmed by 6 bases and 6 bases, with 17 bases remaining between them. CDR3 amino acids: CACRGPVVAEAFF. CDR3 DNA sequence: TGTGCCTGCCGCGGACCCGTGGTCGCTGAAGCTTTCTTT.

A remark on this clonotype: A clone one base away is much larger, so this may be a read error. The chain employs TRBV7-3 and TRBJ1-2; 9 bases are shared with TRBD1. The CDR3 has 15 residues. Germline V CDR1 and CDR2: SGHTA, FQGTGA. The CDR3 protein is CASSLGQGSFYDYTF. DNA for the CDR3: TGTGCCAGCAGCCTGGGACAGGGAAGTTTTTATGACTACACCTTC. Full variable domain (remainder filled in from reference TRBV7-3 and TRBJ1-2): GAGVSQTPSNKVTEKGKYVELRCDPISGHTALYWYRQSLGQGPEFLIYFQGTGAADDSGLPNDRFFAVRPEGSVSTLKIQRTERGDSAVYLCASSLGQGSFYDYTFGSGTRLTVV.

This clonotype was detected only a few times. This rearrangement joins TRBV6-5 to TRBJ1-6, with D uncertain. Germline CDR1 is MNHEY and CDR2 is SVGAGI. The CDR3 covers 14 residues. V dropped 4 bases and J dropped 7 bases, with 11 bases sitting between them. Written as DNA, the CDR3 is TGTGCCAGCAGTTCCCCCCACACGAATTCACCCCTCCACTTT. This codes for CASSSPHTNSPLHF.

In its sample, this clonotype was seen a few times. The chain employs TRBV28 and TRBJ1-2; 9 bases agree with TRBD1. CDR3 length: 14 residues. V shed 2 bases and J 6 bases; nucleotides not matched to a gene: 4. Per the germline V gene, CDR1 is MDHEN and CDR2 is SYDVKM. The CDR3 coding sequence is TGTGCCAGCAGTTTAGGAGGACAGGGGCATGGCTACACCTTC. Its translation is CASSLGGQGHGYTF.

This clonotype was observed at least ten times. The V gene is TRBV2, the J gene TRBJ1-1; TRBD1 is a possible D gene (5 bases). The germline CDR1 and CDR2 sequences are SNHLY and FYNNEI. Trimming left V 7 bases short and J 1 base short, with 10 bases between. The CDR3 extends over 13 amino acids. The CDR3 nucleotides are TGTGCCAGCACGCGGGGCTCGAACACTGAAGCTTTCTTT. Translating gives CASTRGSNTEAFF.

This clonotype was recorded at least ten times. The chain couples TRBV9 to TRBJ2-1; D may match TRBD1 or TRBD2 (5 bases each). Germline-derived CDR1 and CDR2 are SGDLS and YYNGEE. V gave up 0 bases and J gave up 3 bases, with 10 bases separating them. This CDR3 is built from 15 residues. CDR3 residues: CASSVVSGSYNEQFF. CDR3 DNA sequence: TGTGCCAGCAGCGTAGTGTCAGGGAGCTACAATGAGCAGTTCTTC.

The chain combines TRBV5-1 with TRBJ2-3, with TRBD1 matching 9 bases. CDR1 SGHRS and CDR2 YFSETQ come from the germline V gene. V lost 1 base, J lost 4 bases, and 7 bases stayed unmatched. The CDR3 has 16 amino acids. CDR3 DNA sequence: TGCGCCAGCAGCTTGCCTTCACAGGGGGCCGCAGATACGCAGTATTTT. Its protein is CASSLPSQGAADTQYF.

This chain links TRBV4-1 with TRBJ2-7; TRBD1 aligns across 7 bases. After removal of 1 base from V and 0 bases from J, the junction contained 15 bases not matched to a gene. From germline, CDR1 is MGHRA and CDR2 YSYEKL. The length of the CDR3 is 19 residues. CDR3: CASSQVVRGPRQGSYEQYF. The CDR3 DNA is TGCGCCAGCAGCCAAGTCGTTAGGGGGCCGCGACAGGGCTCCTACGAGCAGTACTTC.

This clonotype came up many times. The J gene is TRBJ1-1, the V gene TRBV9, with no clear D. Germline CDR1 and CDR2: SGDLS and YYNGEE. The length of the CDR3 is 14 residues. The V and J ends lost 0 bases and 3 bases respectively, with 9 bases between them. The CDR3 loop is CASSVGGVDTEAFF. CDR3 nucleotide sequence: TGTGCCAGCAGCGTAGGCGGGGTTGACACTGAAGCTTTCTTT.

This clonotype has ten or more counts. The CDR3 sequence: CAAQGAFGYTF. CDR3 coding DNA: TGTGCCGCACAGGGGGCCTTCGGCTACACCTTC. The rearrangement links TRBV28 to TRBJ1-2, with TRBD1 matching 9 bases. The CDR3 extends over 11 amino acids. CDR1 and CDR2 from the germline V gene are MDHEN and SYDVKM. V lost 11 bases and J lost 8; bases outside the gene matches: 6.

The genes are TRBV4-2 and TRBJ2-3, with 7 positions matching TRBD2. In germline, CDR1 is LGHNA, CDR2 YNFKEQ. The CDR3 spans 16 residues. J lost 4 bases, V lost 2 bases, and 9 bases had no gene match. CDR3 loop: CASSQHLTGGSDTQYF. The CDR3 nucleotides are TGTGCCAGCAGCCAACACCTAACGGGGGGTTCAGATACGCAGTATTTT.

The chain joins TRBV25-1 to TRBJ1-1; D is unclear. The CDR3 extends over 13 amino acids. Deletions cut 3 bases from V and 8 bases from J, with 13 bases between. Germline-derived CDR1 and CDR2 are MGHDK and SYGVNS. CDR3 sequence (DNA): TGTGCCAGCAGTGACTCGCCGAGGGCGGAAGCTTTCTTT. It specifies CASSDSPRAEAFF.